This T cell receptor beta chain was recovered during a study of vaccination and CD4 T cells after COVID-19. Study context: Sampling post-COVID took place a median around 91 days after diagnosis (range 35 to 161).

The treatment here: approximately 10-day PBMC culture with coronavirus spike peptide pools or control peptides (ViraFEST assay). Cultured CD4+ T-cell DNA underwent Oncomine TCR Beta short-read sequencing. The authors extracted genomic DNA from cultured CD4+ T cells. TCRdb re-called the PCR reads through MiXCR, storing one row per CDR3 protein. The profile shows 15,000 to 20,000 distinct CDR3 sequences, more than 55% of them singletons. Trimming removed 0 bases from V and 5 bases from J; junction bases left unmatched: 7. Germline CDR1 reads SGHDT; CDR2 reads YYEEEE. The CDR3 has 15 amino acids. The table lists this clonotype with a few counts. The antigen remains unidentified.

The sequenced sample was CD4+ T cells from blood, cultured in vitro. This chain joins TRBV5-6 and TRBJ2-5; TRBD2 aligns across 7 bases. The clonotype originates from a human donor who had recovered from COVID-19. The CDR3 is CASSLDTSERETQYF. The CDR3 DNA is TGTGCCAGCAGCTTGGATACTAGCGAAAGGGAGACCCAGTACTTC.